This entry is about one T cell receptor (beta chain). The sample originates from a study of blood T cell repertoires in COVID-19. Study at large: Collection of acute and convalescent COVID-19 samples took place in the United States, Italy and Spain.

Individuals aged roughly 18 to 95 years were recruited from 24 US areas. As handled by the study authors: Amplified reference gene primers provided the basis for estimating nucleated cell counts. The method was immunoSEQ multiplex PCR; TCRdb's version includes in-frame clones alone and lacks a portion of them. V and J calls and clone size come straight from that table; D and trimming were deduced from the DNA. The repertoire includes 300,000 to 350,000 clones, 88% of them detected once, and 5% to 6% sits in the top ten. This CDR3 is 13 amino acids long. Trimming left V 9 bases short and J 4 bases short, with 15 bases between.

This clonotype was sampled from a man younger than 40 who had recovered from COVID-19. The rearrangement joins TRBV12-3 or TRBV12-4 to TRBJ1-1; tentative D call: TRBD1 (6 bases). The sequencing input was PBMCs or T cells enriched from blood (not recorded which). CDR3 sequence (DNA): TGTGCCAGTTCCACAGGGTCGGGCACTGAAGCTTTCTTT. Translation gives CASSTGSGTEAFF.